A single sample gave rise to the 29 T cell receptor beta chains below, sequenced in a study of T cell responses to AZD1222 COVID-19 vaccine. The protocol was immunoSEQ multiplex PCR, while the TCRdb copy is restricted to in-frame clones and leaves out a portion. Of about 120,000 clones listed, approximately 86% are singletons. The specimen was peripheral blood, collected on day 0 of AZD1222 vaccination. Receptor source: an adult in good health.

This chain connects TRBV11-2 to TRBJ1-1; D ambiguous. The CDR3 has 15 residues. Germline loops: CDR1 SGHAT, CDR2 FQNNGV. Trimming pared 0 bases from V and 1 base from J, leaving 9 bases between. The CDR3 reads CASSLDRWGNTEAFF. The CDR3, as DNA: TGTGCCAGCAGCTTAGATCGGTGGGGGAACACTGAAGCTTTCTTT.

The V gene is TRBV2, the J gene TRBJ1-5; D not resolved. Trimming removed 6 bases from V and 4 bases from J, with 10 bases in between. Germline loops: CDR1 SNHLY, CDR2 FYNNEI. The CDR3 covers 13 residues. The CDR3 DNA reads TGTGCCAGCAGCAAGAGAAAGAATCAGCCCCAGCATTTT. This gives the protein CASSKRKNQPQHF.

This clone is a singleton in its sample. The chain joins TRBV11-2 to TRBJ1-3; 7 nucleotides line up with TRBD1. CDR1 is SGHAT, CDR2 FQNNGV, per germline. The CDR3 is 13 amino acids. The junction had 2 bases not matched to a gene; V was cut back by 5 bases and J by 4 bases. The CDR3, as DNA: TGTGCCAGCAGCGCGGGACAGGGAAACACCATATATTTT. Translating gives CASSAGQGNTIYF.

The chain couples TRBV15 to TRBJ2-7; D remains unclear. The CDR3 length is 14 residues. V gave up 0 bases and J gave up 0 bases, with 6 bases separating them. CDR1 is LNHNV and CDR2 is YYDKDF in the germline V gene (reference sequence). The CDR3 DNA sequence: TGTGCCACCAGCAGAGAGCCTAGCTCCTACGAGCAGTACTTC. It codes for CATSREPSSYEQYF.

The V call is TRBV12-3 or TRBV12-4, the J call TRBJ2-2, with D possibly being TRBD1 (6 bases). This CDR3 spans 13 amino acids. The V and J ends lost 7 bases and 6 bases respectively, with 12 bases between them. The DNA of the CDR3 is TGTGCCAGCACCGGACAGAGGGCCGGGGAGCTGTTTTTT. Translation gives CASTGQRAGELFF.

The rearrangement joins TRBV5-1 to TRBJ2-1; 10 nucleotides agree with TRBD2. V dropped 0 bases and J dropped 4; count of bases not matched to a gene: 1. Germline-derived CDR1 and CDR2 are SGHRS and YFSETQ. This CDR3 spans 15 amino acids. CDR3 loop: CASSLEAGGYNEQFF. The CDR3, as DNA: TGCGCCAGCAGCTTGGAAGCGGGGGGGTACAATGAGCAGTTCTTC.

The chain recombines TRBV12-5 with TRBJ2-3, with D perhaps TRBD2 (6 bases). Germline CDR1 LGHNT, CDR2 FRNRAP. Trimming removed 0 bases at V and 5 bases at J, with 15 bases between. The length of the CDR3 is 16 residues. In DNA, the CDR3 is TGTGCTAGTGGTTTGGTACTCTTCAGGCGGGGAGATACGCAGTATTTT. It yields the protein CASGLVLFRRGDTQYF.

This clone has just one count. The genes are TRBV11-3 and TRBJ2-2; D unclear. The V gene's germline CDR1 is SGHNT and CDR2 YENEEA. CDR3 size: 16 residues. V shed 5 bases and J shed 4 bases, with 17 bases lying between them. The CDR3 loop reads CASSLGGSSSTGELFF. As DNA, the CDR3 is TGTGCCAGCAGCCTCGGTGGCAGCTCCAGCACCGGGGAGCTGTTTTTT.

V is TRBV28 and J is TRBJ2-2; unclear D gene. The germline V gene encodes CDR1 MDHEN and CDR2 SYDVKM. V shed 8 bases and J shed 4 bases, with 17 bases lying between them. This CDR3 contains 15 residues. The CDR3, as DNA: TGTGCCAGCGGGCTCCTGGGAAAGAGCACCGGGGAGCTGTTTTTT. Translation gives CASGLLGKSTGELFF.

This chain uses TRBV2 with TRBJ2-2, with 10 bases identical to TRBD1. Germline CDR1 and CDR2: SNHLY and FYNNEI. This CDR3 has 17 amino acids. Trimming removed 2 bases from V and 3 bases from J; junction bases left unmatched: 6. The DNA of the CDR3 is TGTGCCAGCAGTGAAAGGCCGGGACAGGGGTACACCGGGGAGCTGTTTTTT. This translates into CASSERPGQGYTGELFF.

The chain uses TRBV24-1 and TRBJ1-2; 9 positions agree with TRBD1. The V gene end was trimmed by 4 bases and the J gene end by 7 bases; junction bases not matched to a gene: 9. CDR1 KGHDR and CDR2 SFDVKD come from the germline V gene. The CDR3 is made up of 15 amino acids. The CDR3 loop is CATSEPGTGSAGYTF. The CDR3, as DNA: TGTGCCACCAGTGAACCCGGGACAGGGTCGGCTGGCTACACCTTC.

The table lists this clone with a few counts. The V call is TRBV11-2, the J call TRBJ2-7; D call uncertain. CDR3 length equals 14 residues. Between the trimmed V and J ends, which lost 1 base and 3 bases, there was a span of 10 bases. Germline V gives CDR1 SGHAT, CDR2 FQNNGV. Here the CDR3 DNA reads TGTGCCAGCAGCTTAGCATGGAACGGCTACGAGCAGTACTTC. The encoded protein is CASSLAWNGYEQYF. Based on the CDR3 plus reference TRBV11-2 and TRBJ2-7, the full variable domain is EAGVAQSPRYKIIEKRQSVAFWCNPISGHATLYWYQQILGQGPKLLIQFQNNGVVDDSQLPKDRFSAERLKGVDSTLKIQPAKLEDSAVYLCASSLAWNGYEQYFGPGTRLTVT.

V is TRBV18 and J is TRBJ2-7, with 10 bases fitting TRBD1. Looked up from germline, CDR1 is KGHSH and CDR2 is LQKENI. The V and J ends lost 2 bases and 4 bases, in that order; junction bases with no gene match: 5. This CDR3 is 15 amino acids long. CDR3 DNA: TGTGCCAGCTCACCAGGGGACAGGGGTGGATACGAGCAGTACTTC. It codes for CASSPGDRGGYEQYF.

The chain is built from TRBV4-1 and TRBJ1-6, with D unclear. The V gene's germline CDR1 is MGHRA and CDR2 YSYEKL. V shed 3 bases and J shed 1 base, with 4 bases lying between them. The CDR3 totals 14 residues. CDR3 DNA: TGCGCCAGCAGCCACTGGTCCTATAATTCACCCCTCCACTTT. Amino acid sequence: CASSHWSYNSPLHF.

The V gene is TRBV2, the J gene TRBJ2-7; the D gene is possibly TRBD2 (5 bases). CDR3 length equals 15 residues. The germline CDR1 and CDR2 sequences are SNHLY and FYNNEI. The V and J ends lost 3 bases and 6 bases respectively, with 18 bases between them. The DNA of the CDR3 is TGTGCCAGCAGTGAGGCGCGGGCAATGGCGGGCGAGCAGTACTTC. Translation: CASSEARAMAGEQYF.

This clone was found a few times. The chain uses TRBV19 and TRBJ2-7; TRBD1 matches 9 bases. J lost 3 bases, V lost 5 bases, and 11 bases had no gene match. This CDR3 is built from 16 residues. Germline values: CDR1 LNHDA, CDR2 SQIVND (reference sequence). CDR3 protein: CASSWDRATAGYEQYF. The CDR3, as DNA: TGTGCCAGTAGTTGGGACAGGGCCACAGCGGGCTACGAGCAGTACTTC.

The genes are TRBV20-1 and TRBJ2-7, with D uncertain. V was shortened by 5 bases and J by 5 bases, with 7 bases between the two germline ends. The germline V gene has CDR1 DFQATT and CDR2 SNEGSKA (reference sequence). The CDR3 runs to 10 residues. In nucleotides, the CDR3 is TGCAGTGCTGGAGCTAACGAGCAGTACTTC. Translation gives CSAGANEQYF.

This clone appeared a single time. The CDR3 coding sequence is TGTGCCACCAGTGATCCCACAGGGGAAGTGGATGGCTACACCTTC. Amino acid sequence: CATSDPTGEVDGYTF. The rearrangement uses TRBV24-1 and TRBJ1-2; 7 nucleotides match TRBD1. V gave up 3 bases and J gave up 6 bases; unmatched junction bases: 9. In germline, CDR1 is KGHDR, CDR2 SFDVKD. The CDR3 contains 15 residues.

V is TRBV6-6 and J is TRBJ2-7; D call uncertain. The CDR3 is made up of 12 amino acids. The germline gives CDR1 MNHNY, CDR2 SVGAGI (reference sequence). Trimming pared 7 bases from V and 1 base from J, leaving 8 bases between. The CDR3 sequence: CASKSLSYEQYF. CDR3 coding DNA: TGTGCCAGCAAATCTCTTTCCTACGAGCAGTACTTC.

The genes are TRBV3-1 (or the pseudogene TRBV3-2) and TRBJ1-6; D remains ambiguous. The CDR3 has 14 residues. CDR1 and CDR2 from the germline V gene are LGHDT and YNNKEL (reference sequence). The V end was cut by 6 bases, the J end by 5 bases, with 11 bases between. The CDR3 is CASRTGYDNSPLHF. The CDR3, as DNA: TGTGCCAGCAGGACGGGATACGATAATTCACCCCTCCACTTT.

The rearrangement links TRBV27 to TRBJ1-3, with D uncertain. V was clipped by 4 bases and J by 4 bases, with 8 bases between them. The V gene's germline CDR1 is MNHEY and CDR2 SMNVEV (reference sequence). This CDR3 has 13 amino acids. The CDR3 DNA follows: TGTGCCAGCAGTTCTACGGGAGGAAACACCATATATTTT. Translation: CASSSTGGNTIYF.

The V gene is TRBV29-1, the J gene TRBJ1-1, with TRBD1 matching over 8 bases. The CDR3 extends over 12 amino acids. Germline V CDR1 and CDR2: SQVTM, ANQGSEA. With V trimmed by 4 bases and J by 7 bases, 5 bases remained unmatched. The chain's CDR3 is CSVVGTGLEAFF. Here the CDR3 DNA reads TGCAGCGTTGTTGGGACAGGCCTTGAAGCTTTCTTT.

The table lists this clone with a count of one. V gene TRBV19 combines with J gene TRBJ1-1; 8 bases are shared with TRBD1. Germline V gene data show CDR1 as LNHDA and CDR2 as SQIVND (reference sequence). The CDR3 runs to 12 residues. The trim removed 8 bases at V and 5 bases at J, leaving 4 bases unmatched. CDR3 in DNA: TGTGCCAGTCAGGACAGGGTAACTGAAGCTTTCTTT. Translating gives CASQDRVTEAFF.

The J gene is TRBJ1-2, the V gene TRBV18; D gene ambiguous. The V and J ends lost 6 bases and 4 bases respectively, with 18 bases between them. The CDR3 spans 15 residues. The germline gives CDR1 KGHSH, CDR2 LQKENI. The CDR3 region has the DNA TGTGCCAGCTCTCCTTTGCCCATGGACTTCTATGGCTACACCTTC. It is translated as CASSPLPMDFYGYTF.

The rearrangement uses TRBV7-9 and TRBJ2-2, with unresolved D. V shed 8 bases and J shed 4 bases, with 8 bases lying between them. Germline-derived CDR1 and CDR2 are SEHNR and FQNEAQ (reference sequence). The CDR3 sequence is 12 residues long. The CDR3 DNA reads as TGTGCCAGCTTGCCGGGCACCGGGGAGCTGTTTTTT. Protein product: CASLPGTGELFF.

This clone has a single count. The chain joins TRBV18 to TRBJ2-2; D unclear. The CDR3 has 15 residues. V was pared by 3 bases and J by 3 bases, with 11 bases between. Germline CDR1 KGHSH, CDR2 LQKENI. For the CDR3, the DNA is TGTGCCAGCTCACCTCGGACGGGCGACACCGGGGAGCTGTTTTTT. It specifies CASSPRTGDTGELFF.

The CDR3 region has the DNA TGTGCCAGCAGCGTAGGAGCCGGGGCTGGCCAAGAGACCCAGTACTTC. This codes for CASSVGAGAGQETQYF. The V call is TRBV9, the J call TRBJ2-5; D tentatively fits TRBD1 or TRBD2 (5 bases each). This CDR3 contains 16 residues. The V gene lost 0 bases and the J gene lost 1 base, with 13 bases spanning the gap. Looked up from germline, CDR1 is SGDLS and CDR2 is YYNGEE.

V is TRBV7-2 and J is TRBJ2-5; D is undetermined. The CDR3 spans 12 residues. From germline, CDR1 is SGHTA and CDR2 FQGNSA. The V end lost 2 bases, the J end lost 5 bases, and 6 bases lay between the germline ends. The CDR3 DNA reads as TGTGCCAGCAGCTTAATTTTGGAGACCCAGTACTTC. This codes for CASSLILETQYF.

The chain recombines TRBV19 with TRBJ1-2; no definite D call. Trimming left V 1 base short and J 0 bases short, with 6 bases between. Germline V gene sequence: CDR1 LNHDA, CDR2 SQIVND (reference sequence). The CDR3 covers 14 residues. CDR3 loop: CASSIGTANYGYTF. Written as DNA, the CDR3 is TGTGCCAGTAGTATAGGTACCGCTAACTATGGCTACACCTTC. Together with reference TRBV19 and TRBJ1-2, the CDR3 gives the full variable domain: DGGITQSPKYLFRKEGQNVTLSCEQNLNHDAMYWYRQDPGQGLRLIYYSQIVNDFQKGDIAEGYSVSREKKESFPLTVTSAQKNPTAFYLCASSIGTANYGYTFGSGTRLTVV.